The clone carrying this T cell receptor beta chain was observed a few times. The antigen is not known. The data derive from a study of post-analysis software for immune sequencing data. Carried by the TCR beta cDNA libraries were unique molecular identifiers. TCRdb re-analysed the PCR reads in MiXCR, keeping a single row per CDR3 protein. The sample shows 700,000 to 800,000 distinct CDR3 sequences, 25% to 30% of them seen only once. This CDR3 is 12 amino acids long. The V gene lost 2 bases and the J gene lost 7 bases, with 8 bases spanning the gap. CDR1 is MGHRA, CDR2 YSYEKL, per germline. The study's findings and limits: TRBV segments more frequent in patients than in controls numbered several and included TRBV5-6, TRBV5-1 and TRBV20-1. In multiple sclerosis, normalized Chao1 diversity was significantly below that of controls.

The sequencing input was blood. The receptor comes from a girl aged 5-17 years with multiple sclerosis. The J gene is TRBJ1-2, the V gene TRBV4-1, with TRBD1 as a possible D gene (6 bases). The CDR3 DNA is TGCGCCAGCAGCCAAACAGGGATTGGCTACACCTTC. Protein sequence: CASSQTGIGYTF.